These T cell receptor beta chains were read from a single sample in a study of T cell responses to AZD1222 COVID-19 vaccine. Produced via immunoSEQ multiplex PCR; TCRdb's table is partial and in-frame only. The data hold about 150,000 clones, with 92% observed a single time. The sequences come from peripheral blood, collected on day 0 of AZD1222 vaccination. These receptors all stem from an adult in good health. The CDR3 runs from the conserved cysteine through the conserved F or W. The D gene is left open where the match is weak. Clone sizes are given selectively: once, few, many, or a class where the clone is expanded.

v_call: TRBV18
j_call: TRBJ2-7
d_call: -
clone_size: -
cdr3_nt: TGTGCCAGCTCACCAGAGGGCTCCTACGAGCAGTACTTC
cdr3_aa: CASSPEGSYEQYF

v_call: TRBV30
j_call: TRBJ1-1
d_call: -
clone_size: -
cdr3_nt: TGTGCCTGGAGTGTAGAGGGGAGGTCCACTGAAGCTTTCTTT
cdr3_aa: CAWSVEGRSTEAFF

v_call: TRBV27
j_call: TRBJ2-7
d_call: -
clone_size: -
cdr3_nt: TGTGCCAGCAGTTTTGGGAGAAATACCTACGAGCAGTACTTC
cdr3_aa: CASSFGRNTYEQYF

v_call: TRBV28
j_call: TRBJ2-7
d_call: TRBD2
clone_size: -
cdr3_nt: TGTGCCAGCCGGGAGGGGTCTGACTCCTACGAGCAGTACTTC
cdr3_aa: CASREGSDSYEQYF

v_call: TRBV4-1
j_call: TRBJ1-1
d_call: -
clone_size: -
cdr3_nt: TGCGCCAGCAGCCAAGATGAGGGAAACACTGAAGCTTTCTTT
cdr3_aa: CASSQDEGNTEAFF

v_call: TRBV4-2
j_call: TRBJ2-3
d_call: -
clone_size: -
cdr3_nt: TGTGCCAGCAGCCAAGAGAGGGTCGTAGATACGCAGTATTTT
cdr3_aa: CASSQERVVDTQYF

v_call: TRBV10-1
j_call: TRBJ2-5
d_call: -
clone_size: -
cdr3_nt: TGCGCCAGCAGTGAGTCGACTTTCCAAGAGACCCAGTACTTC
cdr3_aa: CASSESTFQETQYF

v_call: TRBV7-9
j_call: TRBJ1-4
d_call: -
clone_size: -
cdr3_nt: TGTGCCAGCAGCCTACGCAATACTAATGAAAAACTGTTTTTT
cdr3_aa: CASSLRNTNEKLFF

v_call: TRBV7-9
j_call: TRBJ1-6
d_call: -
clone_size: -
cdr3_nt: TGTGCCAGCAGCCCCGCCGGGATAAAGTCCTATAATTCACCCCTCCACTTT
cdr3_aa: CASSPAGIKSYNSPLHF

v_call: TRBV7-8
j_call: TRBJ1-2
d_call: -
clone_size: once
cdr3_nt: TGTGCCAGCAGCTCGTCAGGGGACTATGGCTACACCTTC
cdr3_aa: CASSSSGDYGYTF

v_call: TRBV15
j_call: TRBJ2-7
d_call: -
clone_size: -
cdr3_nt: TGTGCCACCAGCAGAGACCGACCCTACGAGCAGTACTTC
cdr3_aa: CATSRDRPYEQYF

v_call: TRBV6-5
j_call: TRBJ1-2
d_call: -
clone_size: -
cdr3_nt: TGTGCCAGCAGTTACAAACAGGTCTCGGGCTACACCTTC
cdr3_aa: CASSYKQVSGYTF

v_call: TRBV3-1/TRBV3-2
j_call: TRBJ1-2
d_call: -
clone_size: -
cdr3_nt: TGTGCCAGCAGCCAAGTGGGGACCTATGGCTACACCTTC
cdr3_aa: CASSQVGTYGYTF

v_call: TRBV10-1
j_call: TRBJ1-2
d_call: -
clone_size: -
cdr3_nt: TGCGCCAGCAGCATTTACACCTCCGGGTATGGCTACACCTTC
cdr3_aa: CASSIYTSGYGYTF

v_call: TRBV2
j_call: TRBJ1-4
d_call: -
clone_size: -
cdr3_nt: TGTGCCAGCATCTTCCGGGAACCTAATGAAAAACTGTTTTTT
cdr3_aa: CASIFREPNEKLFF

v_call: TRBV5-6
j_call: TRBJ2-1
d_call: -
clone_size: -
cdr3_nt: TGTGCCAGCAGCTTGGTGGGTTTTGGGGGGGCCCAAGGGGACAATGAGCAGTTCTTC
cdr3_aa: CASSLVGFGGAQGDNEQFF

v_call: TRBV9
j_call: TRBJ2-1
d_call: TRBD2
clone_size: -
cdr3_nt: TGTGCCAGCAGCGTAGGGACTAGCGGGCTCAGCTCCTACAATGAGCAGTTCTTC
cdr3_aa: CASSVGTSGLSSYNEQFF

v_call: TRBV14
j_call: TRBJ2-2
d_call: -
clone_size: few
cdr3_nt: TGTGCCAGCAGCCAAGACTCTGCGGTAACCACCGGGGAGCTGTTTTTT
cdr3_aa: CASSQDSAVTTGELFF

v_call: TRBV19
j_call: TRBJ1-2
d_call: -
clone_size: -
cdr3_nt: TGTGCCAGTAGTATGGGCAGAGTGGACTACACCTTC
cdr3_aa: CASSMGRVDYTF

v_call: TRBV6-2/TRBV6-3
j_call: TRBJ1-5
d_call: TRBD1
clone_size: once
cdr3_nt: TGTGCCAGCATCCCCGACAGGGTACTATTTGAATTGGGCAATCAGCCCCAGCATTTT
cdr3_aa: CASIPDRVLFELGNQPQHF

v_call: TRBV19
j_call: TRBJ1-5
d_call: -
clone_size: -
cdr3_nt: TGTGCCAGTAGTATACAGGAATTCGCAAATCAGCCCCAGCATTTT
cdr3_aa: CASSIQEFANQPQHF

v_call: TRBV11-2
j_call: TRBJ1-2
d_call: -
clone_size: -
cdr3_nt: TGTGCCAGCAGCTTAGATCTAGCCGGGGCCCTCCTCTATGGCTACACCTTC
cdr3_aa: CASSLDLAGALLYGYTF

v_call: TRBV7-2
j_call: TRBJ2-5
d_call: TRBD2
clone_size: few
cdr3_nt: TGTGCCAGCAGCTCATTAGCGGGGGGGACCCAGTACTTC
cdr3_aa: CASSSLAGGTQYF

v_call: TRBV5-5
j_call: TRBJ2-3
d_call: -
clone_size: -
cdr3_nt: TGTGCCAGCAGCTTCCTTGGACCCACAGATACGCAGTATTTT
cdr3_aa: CASSFLGPTDTQYF

v_call: TRBV4-3
j_call: TRBJ1-1
d_call: -
clone_size: -
cdr3_nt: TGCGCCAGCGGGATGGGGGAGGGCGGTACTGAAGCTTTCTTT
cdr3_aa: CASGMGEGGTEAFF

v_call: TRBV24-1
j_call: TRBJ2-1
d_call: TRBD1
clone_size: -
cdr3_nt: TGTGCCACCAGTGATTCGGACAGGGGAGGACGCGGGCAGTTCTTC
cdr3_aa: CATSDSDRGGRGQFF

v_call: TRBV6-2/TRBV6-3
j_call: TRBJ2-7
d_call: -
clone_size: -
cdr3_nt: TGTGCTAGCAGCCTCGCCTCCTACGAGCAGTACTTC
cdr3_aa: CASSLASYEQYF

v_call: TRBV4-2
j_call: TRBJ2-7
d_call: -
clone_size: -
cdr3_nt: TGTGCCAGCAGCCAAGCAATAGGGGACCCCCTCAACGAGCAGTACTTC
cdr3_aa: CASSQAIGDPLNEQYF

v_call: TRBV7-2
j_call: TRBJ1-6
d_call: TRBD1
clone_size: -
cdr3_nt: TGTGCCAGCAGCAGGGACAGGGTGGGGTCACCCCTCCACTTT
cdr3_aa: CASSRDRVGSPLHF

v_call: TRBV6-5
j_call: TRBJ2-1
d_call: TRBD1
clone_size: -
cdr3_nt: TGTGCCAGCAGGGAGGGGACAGGGAAGAATGAGCAGTTCTTC
cdr3_aa: CASREGTGKNEQFF

v_call: TRBV27
j_call: TRBJ1-6
d_call: -
clone_size: -
cdr3_nt: TGTGCCAGCAGTTTCTCAGGGGAAGATAATTCACCCCTCCACTTT
cdr3_aa: CASSFSGEDNSPLHF

v_call: TRBV28
j_call: TRBJ1-2
d_call: -
clone_size: many
cdr3_nt: TGTGCCAGCAGTCTTTATAACTATGGCTACACCTTC
cdr3_aa: CASSLYNYGYTF

v_call: TRBV27
j_call: TRBJ2-7
d_call: TRBD2
clone_size: -
cdr3_nt: TGTGCCAGCAGACCTAGGGCCGGGAGCGGGAGGCCCATTACCTACGAGCAGTACTTC
cdr3_aa: CASRPRAGSGRPITYEQYF

v_call: TRBV28
j_call: TRBJ2-5
d_call: -
clone_size: -
cdr3_nt: TGTGCCAGCAGTCCAACCCCCAGGACTGGCGAGACCCAGTACTTC
cdr3_aa: CASSPTPRTGETQYF

v_call: TRBV7-3
j_call: TRBJ2-3
d_call: -
clone_size: -
cdr3_nt: TGTGCCAGCAGCCCGGGGTGGGGGCCAGATACGCAGTATTTT
cdr3_aa: CASSPGWGPDTQYF

v_call: TRBV4-2
j_call: TRBJ2-3
d_call: -
clone_size: -
cdr3_nt: TGTGCCAGCAGCCAAAGCCTGATCACAGATACGCAGTATTTT
cdr3_aa: CASSQSLITDTQYF

v_call: TRBV11-2
j_call: TRBJ2-1
d_call: -
clone_size: -
cdr3_nt: TGTGCCAGCAGCTTAGAAGTGGGTGATGAGCAGTTCTTC
cdr3_aa: CASSLEVGDEQFF

v_call: TRBV6-5
j_call: TRBJ1-1
d_call: -
clone_size: -
cdr3_nt: TGTGCCAGCAGTTACTCCCGGGGTGGCCCCAGCACTGAAGCTTTCTTT
cdr3_aa: CASSYSRGGPSTEAFF

v_call: TRBV5-1
j_call: TRBJ2-3
d_call: TRBD2
clone_size: -
cdr3_nt: TGCGCCAGCAGCTTGGGGCTAGCGGTTTTGACAGATACGCAGTATTTT
cdr3_aa: CASSLGLAVLTDTQYF